Listed here are 26 T cell receptor beta chains from one sample, sequenced in a study of shared clonotypes between healthy human individuals. Terminally differentiated effector memory CD45RA+ cells were left out of the naive CD8 fraction, which was CD45RO-negative and positively selected for CCR7. Using immunoSEQ multiplex PCR, the repertoire was profiled, and TCRdb retains in-frame clones only, with some absent. The data hold 2 million or so clones, with just under 95% observed a single time. Sequencing used naive CD8+ T cells sorted from blood. The source of these receptors is a man between 18 and 35 years old in good health.

The chain is built from TRBV4-3 and TRBJ2-7; D unclear. Germline values: CDR1 LGHNA, CDR2 YSLEER. The V end was cut by 1 base, the J end by 2 bases, with 18 bases between. The CDR3 is 17 residues long. In nucleotides, the CDR3 is TGCGCCAGCAGCCAAGGGTCCGGGTATGCAGGTCCCTACGAGCAGTACTTC. It yields the protein CASSQGSGYAGPYEQYF.

This chain connects TRBV25-1 to TRBJ2-3; D unresolved. CDR1 MGHDK and CDR2 SYGVNS come from the germline V gene. The germline V and J ends were trimmed by 2 bases and 3 bases, with 21 bases remaining between them. This CDR3 comprises 18 residues. The CDR3, as DNA: TGTGCCAGCAGTGAAGGTCCCCGCGATGGTGCGAAGACAGATACGCAGTATTTT. This translates into CASSEGPRDGAKTDTQYF.

Comments on this clone: One end of the junction varies from germline; a read error may be responsible. This sequence joins TRBV7-7 and TRBJ2-1; 9 bases align to TRBD1. This CDR3 comprises 16 residues. Germline V gives CDR1 SSHAT, CDR2 FNYEAQ (reference sequence). CDR3 nucleotide sequence: TGTGCTAGCAGCTTAGAGGGATACAGGGGGCTCAATGAGCAGTTCTTC. It yields the protein CASSLEGYRGLNEQFF. Supplemented by reference TRBV7-7 and TRBJ2-1, the full variable domain reads GAGVSQSPRYKVTKRGQDVTLRCDPISSHATLYWYQQALGQGPEFLTYFNYEAQPDKSGLPSDRFSAERPEGSISTLTIQRTEQRDSAMYRCASSLEGYRGLNEQFFGPGTRLTVL.

The rearrangement uses TRBV7-9 and TRBJ2-7; possible D gene TRBD1, 5 bases. Per germline, CDR1 SEHNR and CDR2 FQNEAQ (reference sequence). Trimming shortened V by 1 base and J by 2 bases, and 9 bases separated the two germline ends. The CDR3 is made up of 14 amino acids. DNA of the CDR3: TGTGCCAGCAGCTTAGAAGGGGCAACCTACGAGCAGTACTTC. It specifies CASSLEGATYEQYF.

The V gene is TRBV30, the J gene TRBJ2-3; 7 bases match TRBD2. The germline gives CDR1 GTSNPN, CDR2 SVGIG (reference sequence). The CDR3 has 14 amino acids. The V gene end was trimmed by 2 bases and the J gene end by 2 bases; junction bases not matched to a gene: 4. CDR3: CAWSLADLTDTQYF. The CDR3 nucleotides read TGTGCCTGGAGTCTAGCGGACCTCACAGATACGCAGTATTTT.

This clone was recorded once. The chain recombines TRBV6-1 with TRBJ2-5, with D possibly TRBD1 on 6 matching bases. V dropped 3 bases and J dropped 3 bases, with 11 bases sitting between them. CDR1 is MNHNS, CDR2 SASEGT, per germline. This CDR3 is 14 amino acids long. CDR3 in DNA: TGTGCCAGCAGTGAGCCAGGGGTGGAAGAGACCCAGTACTTC. Protein sequence: CASSEPGVEETQYF.

This sequence joins TRBV6-1 and TRBJ2-7; unclear D gene. The CDR3 has 16 residues. V shed 2 bases and J shed 4 bases, with 18 bases lying between them. Germline loops: CDR1 MNHNS, CDR2 SASEGT. The CDR3 region has the DNA TGTGCCAGCAGTGAACTCCAGGACCTAAGTGGTTACGAGCAGTACTTC. Amino acids: CASSELQDLSGYEQYF.

This rearrangement joins TRBV19 to TRBJ2-1, with a weak D call TRBD2 (6 bases). The CDR3 is 13 amino acids. Deletions cut 6 bases from V and 2 bases from J, with 8 bases between. In germline, CDR1 is LNHDA, CDR2 SQIVND (reference sequence). The CDR3 bases are TGTGCCAGTAGGCGGGGAGCCTACAATGAGCAGTTCTTC. Protein sequence: CASRRGAYNEQFF.

This sequence joins TRBV5-1 and TRBJ2-7; TRBD1 matches at 7 bases. Germline CDR1 and CDR2: SGHRS and YFSETQ. The CDR3 is 15 residues long. Trimming cost V 4 bases and J 3 bases; bases outside gene matches: 10. CDR3 loop: CASSPATGKSYEQYF. CDR3 DNA: TGCGCCAGCAGCCCCGCGACAGGGAAGAGCTACGAGCAGTACTTC.

The gene calls are TRBV12-5 and TRBJ1-2; 7 positions agree with TRBD1. Germline CDR1 reads LGHNT; CDR2 reads FRNRAP. CDR3 length: 19 amino acids. Losses at the gene ends were 5 bases for V and 2 bases for J; bases not matched to a gene: 20. The CDR3 loop reads CASGLLLTGAMGENYGYTF. CDR3 nucleotides: TGTGCTAGTGGTCTCCTCCTAACAGGGGCGATGGGGGAAAACTATGGCTACACCTTC. Variable domain in full (rest from reference TRBV12-5 and TRBJ1-2): DARVTQTPRHKVTEMGQEVTMRCQPILGHNTVFWYRQTMMQGLELLAYFRNRAPLDDSGMPKDRFSAEMPDATLATLKIQPSEPRDSAVYFCASGLLLTGAMGENYGYTFGSGTRLTVV.

This clone was seen just once. The gene calls are TRBV19 and TRBJ1-6; D is unresolved. V dropped 0 bases and J dropped 1 base, with 16 bases sitting between them. The CDR3 totals 19 residues. Germline-derived CDR1 and CDR2 are LNHDA and SQIVND (reference sequence). In DNA, the CDR3 is TGTGCCAGTAGTATAGATCTTCTTGACGGATTTTCCTATAATTCACCCCTCCACTTT. As protein: CASSIDLLDGFSYNSPLHF.

V is TRBV19 and J is TRBJ2-7, with 7 bases fitting TRBD1. CDR1 LNHDA and CDR2 SQIVND come from the germline V gene (reference sequence). Losses at the gene ends were 6 bases for V and 3 bases for J; bases not matched to a gene: 11. The CDR3 is 15 amino acids. The CDR3 bases are TGTGCCAGTAGCCCTAGCCCAAACAGGGGCTACGAGCAGTACTTC. This sequence encodes CASSPSPNRGYEQYF.

The gene calls are TRBV20-1 and TRBJ1-1; no clear D. CDR3 length: 11 amino acids. Germline CDR1 DFQATT, CDR2 SNEGSKA (reference sequence). The ends were cut back, 4 bases at V and 5 bases at J, with 8 bases in the middle. The CDR3 DNA follows: TGCAGTGCTATTAAGACAACTGAAGCTTTCTTT. Protein: CSAIKTTEAFF.

The chain couples TRBV11-2 to TRBJ2-1, with D perhaps TRBD2 (6 bases). The germline V gene encodes CDR1 SGHAT and CDR2 FQNNGV. The CDR3 is 13 amino acids. Trimming cost V 5 bases and J 7 bases, with 12 bases left between them. The CDR3 sequence: CASSPLLANEQFF. The CDR3 nucleotides read TGTGCCAGCAGCCCCCTGCTAGCGAATGAGCAGTTCTTC.

The rearrangement joins TRBV2 to TRBJ2-1, with a possible D match to TRBD2 (5 bases). Germline loops: CDR1 SNHLY, CDR2 FYNNEI. The CDR3 contains 13 residues. Trimming removed 8 bases from V and 8 bases from J, with 16 bases in between. The CDR3 loop is CASHPWPGDEQFF. CDR3 in DNA: TGTGCCAGCCACCCTTGGCCCGGGGATGAGCAGTTCTTC.

V usage is TRBV5-4 and J usage is TRBJ2-7; D is uncertain. Germline assignment: CDR1 SGHNT and CDR2 YYREEE (reference sequence). V gave up 2 bases and J gave up 1 base, with 7 bases separating them. This CDR3 region has 13 residues. In DNA form, the CDR3 reads TGTGCCAGCAGCTTTGGTCTATCCTACGAGCAGTACTTC. The encoded protein is CASSFGLSYEQYF.

The rearrangement links TRBV11-2 to TRBJ2-5, with TRBD2 matching over 8 bases. CDR3 size: 14 residues. After removal of 6 bases from V and 2 bases from J, the junction contained 5 bases not matched to a gene. CDR1 is SGHAT and CDR2 is FQNNGV in the germline V gene. The CDR3 coding sequence is TGTGCCAGCAGATCCGGGACTAGTCAAGAGACCCAGTACTTC. It translates to CASRSGTSQETQYF.

The V and J genes are TRBV19 and TRBJ1-5; a weak D match, TRBD1 (5 bases). Germline-derived CDR1 and CDR2 are LNHDA and SQIVND (reference sequence). V lost 5 bases, J lost 7 bases, and 18 bases lay in between. The CDR3 extends over 15 amino acids. CDR3 loop: CASSWPGGEEQPQHF. CDR3 nucleotides: TGTGCCAGTAGTTGGCCAGGAGGGGAGGAACAGCCCCAGCATTTT. The full variable domain, rest sourced from reference TRBV19 and TRBJ1-5, is DGGITQSPKYLFRKEGQNVTLSCEQNLNHDAMYWYRQDPGQGLRLIYYSQIVNDFQKGDIAEGYSVSREKKESFPLTVTSAQKNPTAFYLCASSWPGGEEQPQHFGDGTRLSIL.

The genes are TRBV2 and TRBJ2-7; D tentatively reads TRBD1 or TRBD2 (6 bases each). Germline values: CDR1 SNHLY, CDR2 FYNNEI. Trimming shortened V by 9 bases and J by 5 bases, and 14 bases separated the two germline ends. The CDR3 runs 12 residues. Here the CDR3 reads CASLTGRNEQYF. Here the CDR3 DNA reads TGTGCCAGTTTAACAGGGAGGAACGAGCAGTACTTC.

J is TRBJ1-1 and V is TRBV5-6; a possible D gene is TRBD1 (5 bases). Germline V gene lookup returns CDR1 SGHDT and CDR2 YYEEEE. This CDR3 comprises 14 residues. Trimming removed 3 bases at V and 4 bases at J, with 13 bases between. The CDR3 loop is CASSSATGGTEAFF. The CDR3 DNA reads as TGTGCCAGCAGCTCCGCCACGGGGGGCACTGAAGCTTTCTTT.

A word on this clone: Other DNA variants within this sample encode the same CDR3. This chain uses TRBV11-2 with TRBJ2-7; perhaps TRBD2 as D (6 bases). The V end lost 5 bases, the J end lost 1 base, and 9 bases lay between the germline ends. CDR1 SGHAT and CDR2 FQNNGV come from the germline V gene. This CDR3 region has 13 residues. The CDR3 sequence is CASSQGLSYEQYF. The CDR3 DNA sequence: TGTGCCAGCAGCCAGGGACTTTCCTACGAGCAGTACTTC.

This chain joins TRBV11-2 and TRBJ2-3; TRBD2 aligns across 7 bases. CDR3 length equals 15 residues. CDR1 SGHAT and CDR2 FQNNGV come from the germline V gene. The ends lost 1 base at V and 3 bases at J; junction bases unmatched: 4. CDR3 DNA: TGTGCCAGCAGCTTAGTAATCGGGGGGACAGATACGCAGTATTTT. Protein product: CASSLVIGGTDTQYF.

V usage is TRBV19 and J usage is TRBJ2-7; perhaps TRBD1 as D (5 bases). Germline V gives CDR1 LNHDA, CDR2 SQIVND (reference sequence). Trimming removed 3 bases at V and 6 bases at J, with 18 bases between. The CDR3 is 15 amino acids. The CDR3: CASSMDPLLQGEQYF. The CDR3 DNA follows: TGTGCCAGTAGTATGGATCCGCTACTCCAGGGCGAGCAGTACTTC.

The V and J genes are TRBV29-1 and TRBJ2-3; no reliable D call. Trimming took off 4 bases at V and 3 bases at J, with 8 bases between the two ends. This CDR3 is 12 amino acids long. Germline V gene lookup returns CDR1 SQVTM and CDR2 ANQGSEA. CDR3 loop: CSVGFSTDTQYF. CDR3 nucleotides: TGCAGCGTTGGGTTTAGTACAGATACGCAGTATTTT.

The chain joins TRBV7-9 to TRBJ2-7; 9 bases agree with TRBD1. CDR3 length: 15 amino acids. From germline, CDR1 is SEHNR and CDR2 FQNEAQ (reference sequence). J lost 7 bases, V lost 0 bases, and 7 bases had no gene match. CDR3 region: CASSLAGQGAVEQYF. CDR3 DNA: TGTGCCAGCAGCTTAGCGGGACAGGGCGCGGTGGAGCAGTACTTC.

Comments on this clone: The sample holds other DNA sequences that translate to the same CDR3. This chain connects TRBV5-1 to TRBJ1-4, with D perhaps matching TRBD1 (5 bases). V lost 0 bases to trimming and J lost 8 bases, with 8 bases between them. Germline V gene sequence: CDR1 SGHRS, CDR2 YFSETQ. This CDR3 is built from 13 residues. The CDR3 DNA reads TGCGCCAGCAGCTTGGTAGGGGACGAAAAACTGTTTTTT. Translated, it gives CASSLVGDEKLFF.